What follows is one T cell receptor beta chain and its context. Its binding antigen is unknown. The record has no base qualities; no much larger clone is one base away. According to the germline V gene (reference sequence), CDR1 reads LGHDT and CDR2 reads YNNKEL. V lost 3 bases and J lost 0 bases; the stretch between them is 21 bases long. Counted from cysteine to phenylalanine, this CDR3 has 19 amino acids. Kept here is only the CDR3 DNA, which spans 57 bases and is read in frame from base 1. Receptor libraries were prepared by the immunoSEQ multiplex PCR assay. The clones in this table, taken by TCRdb from immuneACCESS, are in-frame only. Not every clone is retained; where verified, under half of the shortfall comes from an unresolved V gene, and the cause of the rest is unknown. In this sample the table shows about 130,000 clones, 92% of which occur a single time. In total, the top ten clones hold 4.5% to 7% of the sample.

The data are from a study of control samples from healthy donors and cancer patients (dated by TCRdb to the early 2020s). The rearranged segments are TRBV3-1 (or the pseudogene TRBV3-2) and TRBJ1-5, with the D gene call left open. The receptor was isolated from a man younger than 30 in good health. Sequencing was performed on blood. For the CDR3, the sequence is CASSQIPKTDAYSNQPQHF. The nucleotides read TGTGCCAGCAGCCAGATACCGAAGACGGACGCTTATAGCAATCAGCCCCAGCATTTT.